This paragraph covers one T cell receptor (beta chain) sequence. The data belong to a study of follicular helper T cells after annual influenza vaccination. Profiling relied on immunoSEQ multiplex PCR, and the TCRdb table lists in-frame clones only, not all of them. The sample consists of 6,000 to 7,000 clones, about 88% of them appearing once. Germline CDR1 is ENHRY and CDR2 is SYGVKD. Trimming shortened V by 4 bases and J by 0 bases, and 8 bases separated the two germline ends. The CDR3 is 14 residues long. As for time point: 2015-2016 season, 7 days after influenza vaccination. The sequencing used CXCR5+ CD38- circulating T follicular helper cells from blood, collected 7 days after influenza vaccination. Subset specified: circulating Tfh, non-naive CD4+CXCR5+PD-1+ (ICOS+CD38+ or ICOS-CD38-). The chain combines TRBV10-3 with TRBJ2-3, with unresolved D. This TCR was sampled from an adult who received the influenza vaccine. The CDR3 region has the DNA TGTGCCATCAGTGGTCTGGGGAGCACAGATACGCAGTATTTT. It codes for CAISGLGSTDTQYF.